A selection of T cell receptor beta chains follows, all from one sample in a study of CD8 T cells in Susac syndrome. One entry per CDR3 protein, called by TCRdb with MiXCR from the immunoSEQ multiplex PCR reads. The sample comprises under 150,000 distinct CDR3 sequences, roughly 94% of which are singletons, and approximately 0.13% rests with the top ten. Sequencing input: CD4+ T cells from PBMCs. Receptor source: a human donor with multiple sclerosis. Each CDR3 is given with its conserved first and last residue. Some rows mark clone size as missing; the rest say once, few, many or name a class of expanded clone.

v_call,clone_size,j_call,cdr3_aa
TRBV18,.,TRBJ1-2,CASSPGEGYTF
TRBV25-1,.,TRBJ1-1,CASIGSEWMNTEAFF
TRBV30,.,TRBJ1-1,CAWSLRGRFTEAFF
TRBV28,.,TRBJ2-1,CASSLPRDRTEQFF
TRBV19,.,TRBJ1-2,CASSIPNHRQGHGYTF
TRBV11-2,.,TRBJ1-1,CASSGGAQGTEAFF
TRBV7-3,.,TRBJ1-1,CASSGGPSTEAFF
TRBV9,.,TRBJ2-2,CASTERDTYTGELFF
TRBV12-5,.,TRBJ1-5,CASAPGDSNQPQHF
TRBV20-1,once,TRBJ2-7,CSARESSYEQYF
TRBV6-1,once,TRBJ2-2,CASSIITGYTGELFF
TRBV7-2,.,TRBJ1-1,CASSPGRAPMNTEAFF
TRBV20-1,.,TRBJ2-5,CSAASGQGKETQYF
TRBV20-1,.,TRBJ2-5,CSATDRVIGTQYF
TRBV9,.,TRBJ1-5,CASSASSRDQPQHF
TRBV6-6,.,TRBJ2-5,CASSYWIVETQYF
TRBV30,.,TRBJ2-2,CAWRGLTGELFF
TRBV20-1,.,TRBJ2-5,CSAGARTQETQYF
TRBV2,.,TRBJ1-2,CASSPGPHNPLYGYTF